The clone carrying this TCR beta chain was seen only once. Separate from the 666-subject first cohort was the approximately 130-subject validation cohort, to which the donors belonged. Germline CDR1 reads LNHNV; CDR2 reads YYDKDF (reference sequence). Between the trimmed V and J ends, which lost 3 bases and 2 bases, there was a span of 17 bases. This CDR3 has 17 amino acids. Repertoires were generated with immunoSEQ multiplex PCR, while TCRdb's copy carries only in-frame clones and drops some. Among some 76,000 clones, approximately 94% were seen once, and the ten largest hold more than 1%. These data come from a study of cytomegalovirus exposure and HLA in healthy donors.

This clonotype was obtained from a woman younger than 30 in good health and CMV-seronegative. The V call is TRBV15, the J call TRBJ1-3, with TRBD1 as a possible D gene (6 bases). The specimen was PBMCs. The CDR3 nucleotides are TGTGCCACCAGCAGGGTGGAGCAGGGGAAGGCTGGAAACACCATATATTTT. Translated: CATSRVEQGKAGNTIYF.